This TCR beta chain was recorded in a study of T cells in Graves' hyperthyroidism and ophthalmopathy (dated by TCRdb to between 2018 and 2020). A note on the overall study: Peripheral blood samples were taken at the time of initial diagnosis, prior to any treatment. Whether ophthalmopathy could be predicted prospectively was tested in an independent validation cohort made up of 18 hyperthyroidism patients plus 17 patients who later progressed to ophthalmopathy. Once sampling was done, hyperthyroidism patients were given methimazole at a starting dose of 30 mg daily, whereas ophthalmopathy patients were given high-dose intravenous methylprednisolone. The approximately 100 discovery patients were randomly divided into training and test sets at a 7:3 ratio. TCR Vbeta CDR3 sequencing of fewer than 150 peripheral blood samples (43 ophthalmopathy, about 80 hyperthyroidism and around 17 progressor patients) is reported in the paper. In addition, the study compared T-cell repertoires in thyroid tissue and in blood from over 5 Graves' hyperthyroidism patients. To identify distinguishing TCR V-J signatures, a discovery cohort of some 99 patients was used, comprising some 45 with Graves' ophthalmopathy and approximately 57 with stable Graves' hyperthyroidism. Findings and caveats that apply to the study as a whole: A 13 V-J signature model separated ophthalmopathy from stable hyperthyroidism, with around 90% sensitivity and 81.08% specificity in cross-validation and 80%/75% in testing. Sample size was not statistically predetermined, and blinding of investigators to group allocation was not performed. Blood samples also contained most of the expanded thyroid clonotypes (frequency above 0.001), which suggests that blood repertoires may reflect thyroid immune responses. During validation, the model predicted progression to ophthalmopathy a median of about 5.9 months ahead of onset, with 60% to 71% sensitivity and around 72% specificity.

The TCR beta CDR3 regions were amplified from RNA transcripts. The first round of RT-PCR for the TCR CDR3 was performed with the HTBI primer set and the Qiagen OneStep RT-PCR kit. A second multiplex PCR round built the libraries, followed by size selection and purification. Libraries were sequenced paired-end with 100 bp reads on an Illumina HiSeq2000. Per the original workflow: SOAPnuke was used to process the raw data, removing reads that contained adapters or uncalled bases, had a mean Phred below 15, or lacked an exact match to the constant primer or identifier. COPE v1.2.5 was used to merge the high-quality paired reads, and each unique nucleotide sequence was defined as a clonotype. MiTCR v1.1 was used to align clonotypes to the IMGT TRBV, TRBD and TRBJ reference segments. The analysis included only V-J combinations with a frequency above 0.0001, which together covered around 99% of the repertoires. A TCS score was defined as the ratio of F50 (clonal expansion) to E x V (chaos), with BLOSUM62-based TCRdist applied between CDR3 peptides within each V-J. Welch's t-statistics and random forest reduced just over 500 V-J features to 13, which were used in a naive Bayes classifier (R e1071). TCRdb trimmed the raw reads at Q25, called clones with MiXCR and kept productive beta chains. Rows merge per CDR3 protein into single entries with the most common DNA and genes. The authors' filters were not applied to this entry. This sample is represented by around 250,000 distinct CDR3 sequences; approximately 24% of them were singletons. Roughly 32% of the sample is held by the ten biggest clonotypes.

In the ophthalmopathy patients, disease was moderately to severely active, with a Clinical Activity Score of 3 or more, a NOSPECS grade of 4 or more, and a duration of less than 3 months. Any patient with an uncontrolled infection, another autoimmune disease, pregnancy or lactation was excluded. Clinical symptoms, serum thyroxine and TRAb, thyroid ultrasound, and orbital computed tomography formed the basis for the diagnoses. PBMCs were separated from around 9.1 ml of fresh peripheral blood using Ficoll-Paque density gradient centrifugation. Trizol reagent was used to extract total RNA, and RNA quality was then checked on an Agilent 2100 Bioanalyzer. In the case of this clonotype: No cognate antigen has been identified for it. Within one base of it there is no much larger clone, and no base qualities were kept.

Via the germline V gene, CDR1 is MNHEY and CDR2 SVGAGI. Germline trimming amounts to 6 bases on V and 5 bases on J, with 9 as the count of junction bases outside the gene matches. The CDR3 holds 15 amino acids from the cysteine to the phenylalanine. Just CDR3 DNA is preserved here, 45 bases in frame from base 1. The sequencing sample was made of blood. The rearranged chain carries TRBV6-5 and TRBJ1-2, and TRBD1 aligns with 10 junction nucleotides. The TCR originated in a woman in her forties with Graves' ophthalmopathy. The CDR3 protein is CASRYRDRGLYGYTF. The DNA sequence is TGTGCCAGCAGATACCGGGACAGGGGACTTTATGGCTACACCTTC.